This TCR beta chain was sequenced during a study of radiotherapy plus CTLA-4 blockade in lung cancer. Between the trimmed V and J ends, which lost 10 bases and 8 bases, there was a span of 20 bases. This CDR3 contains 13 residues. The V gene's germline CDR1 is MNHNY and CDR2 SVGAGI (reference sequence). Profiling relied on immunoSEQ multiplex PCR, and the TCRdb table lists in-frame clones only, not all of them. The table records roughly 71,000 clones, about 80% of them present only once. The starting material was peripheral blood, obtained from a patient treated with radiotherapy plus ipilimumab. The rearrangement uses TRBV6-6 and TRBJ1-2; TRBD1 might be the D (5 bases). The sequence was collected from a human donor with non-small cell lung cancer who had a complete response to radiotherapy plus ipilimumab. CDR3: CATRSDSASGYTF. DNA for the CDR3: TGTGCCACCCGGAGCGACAGCGCGTCCGGCTACACCTTC.